What follows are 10 T cell receptor beta chains derived from one specimen sequenced in a study of blood T cell repertoires in COVID-19. Repertoires were generated with immunoSEQ multiplex PCR, while TCRdb's copy carries only in-frame clones and drops some. The sample holds around 100,000 clones; about 89% are singletons and the top ten take around 16%. Sequenced input: peripheral blood. The receptors were gathered from a man aged 45 to 65 with acute or convalescent COVID-19.

The chain carries TRBV18 and TRBJ1-4; D is undetermined. CDR1 is KGHSH and CDR2 is LQKENI in the germline V gene. This CDR3 spans 20 amino acids. Trimming pared 3 bases from V and 3 bases from J, leaving 26 bases between. Written as DNA, the CDR3 is TGTGCCAGCTCACCCAACCTTGCCCAGAGTACTCTCGGGTCTAATGAAAAACTGTTTTTT. This translates into CASSPNLAQSTLGSNEKLFF.

The genes are TRBV6-5 and TRBJ1-2; TRBD1 aligns across 8 bases. The germline CDR1 and CDR2 sequences are MNHEY and SVGAGI. Trimming took 2 bases from V and 4 from J; bases not matched to a gene: 6. CDR3 size: 15 residues. DNA of the CDR3: TGTGCCAGCAGTTACGGCCAGGGGGCAGGCTATGGCTACACCTTC. Amino acid sequence: CASSYGQGAGYGYTF.

The CDR3 is CASSLGGVETQYF. The CDR3 bases are TGTGCCAGCAGCTTAGGAGGTGTGGAGACCCAGTACTTC. The chain combines TRBV7-8 with TRBJ2-5; unclear D gene. The germline gives CDR1 SGHVS, CDR2 FQNEAQ. The CDR3 totals 13 residues. V lost 1 base to trimming and J lost 5 bases, with 8 bases between them.

The DNA of the CDR3 is TGTGCCAGCAGTTACAGGGTGGGCTACACCTTC. This codes for CASSYRVGYTF. The V and J genes are TRBV28 and TRBJ1-2; D possibly corresponds to TRBD1 (6 bases). The V end was cut by 4 bases, the J end by 8 bases, with 8 bases between. CDR1 and CDR2 (germline): MDHEN, SYDVKM. The CDR3 is 11 amino acids.

DNA of the CDR3: TGTGCCAGCAGCCACAGGTCTTATAGCAATCAGCCCCAGCATTTT. Its translation is CASSHRSYSNQPQHF. V usage is TRBV5-6 and J usage is TRBJ1-5; D is possibly TRBD1 (5 bases). Trimming took off 4 bases at V and 0 bases at J, with 11 bases between the two ends. This CDR3 spans 15 amino acids. CDR1 and CDR2 (germline): SGHDT, YYEEEE.

The J gene is TRBJ2-2, the V gene TRBV5-1; TRBD2 is a possible D gene (6 bases). The CDR3 extends over 16 amino acids. CDR1 and CDR2 (germline): SGHRS, YFSETQ. The V and J ends lost 1 base and 2 bases respectively, with 12 bases between them. The CDR3 sequence: CASSLIVGSNTGELFF. CDR3 DNA: TGCGCCAGCAGCTTGATTGTCGGGAGTAACACCGGGGAGCTGTTTTTT.

This chain connects TRBV5-1 to TRBJ1-4; 11 nucleotides line up with TRBD1. Germline CDR1 reads SGHRS; CDR2 reads YFSETQ. The CDR3 spans 15 residues. V lost 2 bases and J lost 7; bases outside the gene matches: 4. The CDR3 region is CASSLTGTGGEKLFF. In nucleotides, the CDR3 is TGCGCCAGCAGCTTAACCGGGACAGGGGGTGAAAAACTGTTTTTT.

The genes are TRBV6-1 and TRBJ2-4, with 10 bases fitting TRBD1. CDR3 size: 19 residues. Germline lookup yields CDR1 MNHNS and CDR2 SASEGT. J gave up 2 bases and V 2 bases, and 12 bases lay outside the gene matches. The CDR3 sequence: CASSERDRGGDRTKNIQYF. CDR3 bases: TGTGCCAGCAGTGAACGGGACAGGGGAGGTGATCGAACCAAAAACATTCAGTACTTC.

The chain joins TRBV3-1 (or the pseudogene TRBV3-2) to TRBJ2-3; no clear D gene. The CDR3 loop spans 14 amino acids. The germline gives CDR1 LGHDT, CDR2 YNNKEL (reference sequence). Trimming left V 1 base short and J 4 bases short, with 9 bases between. The CDR3 reads CASSQGRGSDTQYF. The CDR3, as DNA: TGTGCCAGCAGCCAAGGGCGCGGATCAGATACGCAGTATTTT.

This rearrangement joins TRBV5-5 to TRBJ1-1, with a weak D call TRBD1 (6 bases). Trimming took 0 bases from V and 7 from J, leaving 10 bases between them. There are 13 residues in the CDR3. Germline loops: CDR1 SGHKS, CDR2 YYEKEE (reference sequence). The CDR3: CASSLVGRGEAFF. The CDR3 nucleotides read TGTGCCAGCAGCTTGGTAGGCAGGGGTGAAGCTTTCTTT.